Below are 30 T cell receptor beta chains sequenced from a single sample in a study of graft-versus-host responses after intestinal transplantation. Repertoires were generated with immunoSEQ multiplex PCR, while TCRdb's copy carries only in-frame clones and drops some. The sample lists fewer than 30,000 clones; more than 85% were seen once. The specimen was PBMCs, collected about 65 days after intestinal transplant. These receptors were taken from a human patient who received an intestinal transplant, so some T cells may come from the graft donor.

V is TRBV6-5 and J is TRBJ1-5, with D maybe TRBD1 (6 bases). CDR3 length: 15 residues. CDR1 and CDR2 (germline): MNHEY, SVGAGI. V was pared by 4 bases and J by 1 base, with 11 bases between. Here the CDR3 reads CASSSGVESNQPQHF. CDR3 nucleotide sequence: TGTGCCAGCAGTTCAGGGGTGGAGAGCAATCAGCCCCAGCATTTT.

This chain connects TRBV7-9 to TRBJ1-1, with 9 positions matching TRBD1. Germline CDR1 and CDR2: SEHNR and FQNEAQ (reference sequence). V lost 2 bases and J lost 4; bases outside the gene matches: 5. The CDR3 loop spans 15 amino acids. CDR3 nucleotide sequence: TGTGCCAGCAGCTTACCGGGACAGGGCTTCACTGAAGCTTTCTTT. It translates to CASSLPGQGFTEAFF.

The V gene is TRBV29-1, the J gene TRBJ2-7; weak D call: TRBD2 (6 bases). V lost 8 bases and J 0 bases, leaving 14 bases between the germline ends. The CDR3 extends over 13 amino acids. Germline V gene sequence: CDR1 SQVTM, CDR2 ANQGSEA. The CDR3 region is CSPTGESSYEQYF. Written as DNA, the CDR3 is TGCAGCCCCACGGGAGAAAGCTCCTACGAGCAGTACTTC.

This rearrangement joins TRBV6-5 to TRBJ2-2; D not resolved. CDR3 length equals 12 residues. CDR1 MNHEY and CDR2 SVGAGI come from the germline V gene. V dropped 2 bases and J dropped 2 bases, with 0 bases sitting between them. The CDR3 sequence: CASSYNTGELFF. The CDR3 nucleotides are TGTGCCAGCAGTTACAACACCGGGGAGCTGTTTTTT.

This chain links TRBV7-9 with TRBJ2-7; 11 bases are shared with TRBD2. Germline loops: CDR1 SEHNR, CDR2 FQNEAQ (reference sequence). The junction had 6 bases not matched to a gene; V was cut back by 1 base and J by 7 bases. The length of the CDR3 is 15 residues. Written as DNA, the CDR3 is TGTGCCAGCAGCTTAGTACTAGCGGGAGCAAGGGAGCAGTACTTC. Translated: CASSLVLAGAREQYF.

This clone appeared once. J is TRBJ1-5 and V is TRBV5-6; 8 bases line up with TRBD1. The CDR3 covers 15 residues. CDR1 and CDR2 from the germline V gene are SGHDT and YYEEEE. V lost 4 bases and J lost 11; bases outside the gene matches: 14. The DNA of the CDR3 is TGTGCCAGCAGCCTGGGGACAGGTGGACTACAGTCCCAGCATTTT. Its protein product is CASSLGTGGLQSQHF.

The chain uses TRBV30 and TRBJ1-1; D is undetermined. This CDR3 contains 11 residues. CDR1 is GTSNPN and CDR2 is SVGIG in the germline V gene (reference sequence). V lost 4 bases and J 6 bases, leaving 9 bases between the germline ends. This CDR3 reads CAWTDGSEAFF. CDR3 in DNA: TGTGCCTGGACCGACGGTTCTGAAGCTTTCTTT.

The chain links TRBV5-5 to TRBJ2-5; D is unclear. The V gene lost 4 bases and the J gene lost 0 bases, with 4 bases spanning the gap. This CDR3 spans 12 amino acids. Germline-derived CDR1 and CDR2 are SGHKS and YYEKEE (reference sequence). CDR3 sequence (DNA): TGTGCCAGCAGCCGGAACCAAGAGACCCAGTACTTC. It is translated as CASSRNQETQYF.

The genes are TRBV18 and TRBJ2-3, with 11 bases identical to TRBD2. V shed 8 bases and J 6 bases; nucleotides not matched to a gene: 7. This CDR3 is built from 14 residues. CDR1 and CDR2 from the germline V gene are KGHSH and LQKENI. CDR3 in amino acids: CASTVAGGIDTQYF. The CDR3 bases are TGTGCCAGCACGGTAGCGGGAGGGATTGATACGCAGTATTTT. The variable domain in full, completed from reference TRBV18 and TRBJ2-3, reads NAGVMQNPRHLVRRRGQEARLRCSPMKGHSHVYWYRQLPEEGLKFMVYLQKENIIDESGMPKERFSAEFPKEGPSILRIQQVVRGDSAAYFCASTVAGGIDTQYFGPGTRLTVL.

The chain employs TRBV6-1 and TRBJ2-3; 7 bases are shared with TRBD1. V dropped 3 bases and J dropped 13; count of bases not matched to a gene: 10. Germline loops: CDR1 MNHNS, CDR2 SASEGT. The CDR3 covers 13 residues. The DNA for the CDR3 is TGTGCCAGCAGTGATCTAGTTGGACAGGTGGAGTATTTT. Its protein product is CASSDLVGQVEYF.

Written as DNA, the CDR3 is TGTGCCAGCAGCTCTACTAGACGGTATACCTACGAGCAGTACTTC. Amino acids: CASSSTRRYTYEQYF. V is TRBV28 and J is TRBJ2-7; perhaps TRBD2 as D (5 bases). V was clipped by 6 bases and J by 2 bases, with 17 bases between them. The CDR3 has 15 residues. Germline CDR1 and CDR2: MDHEN and SYDVKM.

V is TRBV6-4 and J is TRBJ2-1; D ambiguous. Trimming left V 5 bases short and J 9 bases short, with 20 bases between. The CDR3 sequence is 15 residues long. Germline loops: CDR1 MRHNA, CDR2 SNTAGT. The CDR3 loop reads CASSPDPSRPGEQFF. CDR3 DNA: TGTGCCAGCAGTCCGGATCCATCAAGACCGGGTGAGCAGTTCTTC.

This chain uses TRBV14 with TRBJ1-1; unclear D gene. This CDR3 region has 19 residues. Germline V gene sequence: CDR1 SGHDN, CDR2 FVKESK. Trimming took 0 bases from V and 8 from J, leaving 28 bases between them. The CDR3 here is CASSQDLVFPGSARREAFF. CDR3 bases: TGTGCCAGCAGCCAAGATCTTGTGTTCCCAGGATCGGCGAGGAGGGAAGCTTTCTTT.

The genes are TRBV7-9 and TRBJ1-2; D is undetermined. The germline V gene encodes CDR1 SEHNR and CDR2 FQNEAQ (reference sequence). Trimming took 3 bases from V and 6 from J, leaving 23 bases between them. The CDR3 contains 17 residues. In nucleotides, the CDR3 is TGTGCCAGCAGCTTTCCCCTGGGAGAGCCTCCCTCTAATGGCTACACCTTC. Its protein is CASSFPLGEPPSNGYTF.

V gene TRBV9 combines with J gene TRBJ2-3; 8 bases match TRBD2. Germline V gene data show CDR1 as SGDLS and CDR2 as YYNGEE. The junction had 5 bases not matched to a gene; V was cut back by 3 bases and J by 2 bases. The CDR3 is made up of 15 amino acids. The CDR3 region is CASSDTSGNTDTQYF. The CDR3 DNA reads TGTGCCAGCAGCGATACTAGCGGCAACACAGATACGCAGTATTTT.

This sequence joins TRBV5-1 and TRBJ1-1, with 10 positions matching TRBD1. This CDR3 has 14 residues. Per the germline V gene, CDR1 is SGHRS and CDR2 is YFSETQ. Germline trimming cut 2 bases from V and 6 bases from J; bases unmatched to any gene: 4. The CDR3: CASSFRDRGAEAFF. CDR3 DNA sequence: TGCGCCAGCAGCTTCCGGGACAGGGGCGCTGAAGCTTTCTTT.

V and J are TRBV27 and TRBJ2-6; D is possibly TRBD1 (5 bases). This CDR3 contains 16 residues. Germline V CDR1 and CDR2: MNHEY, SMNVEV (reference sequence). V lost 0 bases and J lost 1, with 7 bases in between. The CDR3 sequence: CASSLSTASGANVLTF. CDR3 DNA: TGTGCCAGCAGTTTATCGACAGCATCTGGGGCCAACGTCCTGACTTTC.

This sequence joins TRBV7-2 and TRBJ2-1; 12 bases line up with TRBD2. The CDR3 totals 15 residues. The germline V gene encodes CDR1 SGHTA and CDR2 FQGNSA. With 2 bases clipped from V and 7 bases from J, the junction kept 3 bases outside the gene matches. DNA for the CDR3: TGTGCCAGCAGCTTATTCCTAGCGGGGGGGAATGAGCAGTTCTTC. Translated: CASSLFLAGGNEQFF.

The chain carries TRBV4-2 and TRBJ2-1, with TRBD2 identical over 10 bases. Germline loops: CDR1 LGHNA, CDR2 YNFKEQ. V was pared by 0 bases and J by 9 bases, with 11 bases of the junction left unmatched. CDR3 length: 17 amino acids. The CDR3 coding sequence is TGTGCCAGCAGCCAAGATCCTAGCGGGGGTTCACGCGGTGAGCAGTTCTTC. Translated, it gives CASSQDPSGGSRGEQFF.

The genes are TRBV11-2 and TRBJ2-5; D ambiguous. V shed 3 bases and J shed 4 bases, with 9 bases lying between them. The CDR3 contains 13 residues. Germline V gives CDR1 SGHAT, CDR2 FQNNGV. The CDR3 region has the DNA TGTGCCAGCAGCTTGGTGTGGGGAGAGACCCAGTACTTC. Its translation: CASSLVWGETQYF.

The chain recombines TRBV5-6 with TRBJ1-5; D remains unclear. V lost 1 base and J lost 6, with 5 bases in between. Looked up from germline, CDR1 is SGHDT and CDR2 is YYEEEE. This CDR3 is built from 12 residues. The CDR3 sequence is CASSLWGQPQHF. CDR3 nucleotide sequence: TGTGCCAGCAGCTTGTGGGGTCAGCCCCAGCATTTT.

The count of this clone is one. V and J are TRBV7-9 and TRBJ2-1; 8 bases agree with TRBD2. From germline, CDR1 is SEHNR and CDR2 FQNEAQ (reference sequence). J lost 8 bases, V lost 1 base, and 7 bases had no gene match. The CDR3 covers 15 residues. The CDR3 region has the DNA TGTGCCAGCAGCTTAGAAGTTAGCGGGATTGATGAGCAGTTCTTC. This codes for CASSLEVSGIDEQFF.

This chain joins TRBV6-5 and TRBJ1-5; D is undetermined. Germline CDR1 is MNHEY and CDR2 is SVGAGI. Trimming removed 6 bases at V and 1 base at J, with 13 bases between. The CDR3 extends over 15 amino acids. DNA for the CDR3: TGTGCCAGCAGCGAGTACTGGACGAGCAATCAGCCCCAGCATTTT. It codes for CASSEYWTSNQPQHF.

This clone was detected once. The CDR3 DNA follows: TGTGCCAGCAGCTACCAGTGGGACAGGGGCCCCTACAATGAGCAGTTCTTC. Its translation is CASSYQWDRGPYNEQFF. This chain links TRBV9 with TRBJ2-1, with 10 bases fitting TRBD1. Unmatched junction bases numbered 9, after V lost 4 bases and J lost 2 bases. Looked up from germline, CDR1 is SGDLS and CDR2 is YYNGEE. This CDR3 has 17 amino acids.

The chain joins TRBV10-3 to TRBJ1-2; D remains ambiguous. Looked up from germline, CDR1 is ENHRY and CDR2 is SYGVKD. Trimming removed 5 bases from V and 5 bases from J, with 15 bases in between. This CDR3 has 14 residues. The CDR3 is CAISWQDGLYGYTF. In DNA, the CDR3 is TGTGCCATCAGTTGGCAGGACGGGCTTTATGGCTACACCTTC.

The CDR3 protein is CASRPRQGKETQYF. The CDR3 DNA sequence: TGTGCCAGCAGACCGCGACAGGGCAAAGAGACCCAGTACTTC. This chain connects TRBV6-6 to TRBJ2-5, with 7 bases identical to TRBD1. The CDR3 covers 14 residues. Germline lookup yields CDR1 MNHNY and CDR2 SVGAGI (reference sequence). The ends lost 6 bases at V and 3 bases at J; junction bases unmatched: 7.

The chain joins TRBV28 to TRBJ1-3, with TRBD1 identical over 7 bases. CDR3 length: 16 amino acids. From germline, CDR1 is MDHEN and CDR2 SYDVKM. V trimming: 3 bases; J trimming: 0 bases; junction bases outside the gene matches: 5. CDR3 in amino acids: CASSFQGVTSGNTIYF. CDR3 nucleotides: TGTGCCAGCAGTTTCCAGGGGGTAACCTCTGGAAACACCATATATTTT.

The V call is TRBV5-4, the J call TRBJ2-7; perhaps TRBD2 as D (6 bases). The CDR3 runs 13 residues. The V and J ends lost 4 bases and 3 bases respectively, with 11 bases between them. Germline V CDR1 and CDR2: SGHNT, YYREEE (reference sequence). The CDR3 bases are TGTGCCAGCAGCCTTAGCGGACTCTACGAGCAGTACTTC. As protein: CASSLSGLYEQYF.

This rearrangement joins TRBV6-4 to TRBJ2-1, with D unclear. Per germline, CDR1 MRHNA and CDR2 SNTAGT. The V end was cut by 6 bases, the J end by 5 bases, with 11 bases between. The CDR3 is made up of 13 amino acids. The DNA for the CDR3 is TGTGCCAGCAGCTCCTCGGAGAACAATGAGCAGTTCTTC. Encoded protein: CASSSSENNEQFF.

This chain connects TRBV7-2 to TRBJ2-7; TRBD1 aligns across 7 bases. The CDR3 covers 13 residues. Germline loops: CDR1 SGHTA, CDR2 FQGNSA. V lost 5 bases, J lost 4 bases, and 5 bases stayed unmatched. The CDR3 loop reads CASSLTGVYEQYF. The CDR3 DNA follows: TGTGCCAGCAGCCTAACAGGGGTGTACGAGCAGTACTTC.